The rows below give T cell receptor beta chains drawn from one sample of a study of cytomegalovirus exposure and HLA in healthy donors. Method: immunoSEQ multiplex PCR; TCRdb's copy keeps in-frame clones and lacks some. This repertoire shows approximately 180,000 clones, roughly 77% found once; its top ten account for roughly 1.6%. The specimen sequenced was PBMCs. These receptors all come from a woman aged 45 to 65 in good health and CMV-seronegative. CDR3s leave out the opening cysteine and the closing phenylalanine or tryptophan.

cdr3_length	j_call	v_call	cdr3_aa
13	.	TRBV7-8	ASSPKRDFSYEQY
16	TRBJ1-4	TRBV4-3	ASSQGPGGQSTNEKLF
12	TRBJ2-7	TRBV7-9	ASSPLPNGYEQY
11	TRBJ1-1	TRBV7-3	ASSLQGNTEAF
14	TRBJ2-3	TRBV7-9	SSSLRFDTSTDTQY
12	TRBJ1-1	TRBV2	ASSAGVVGQEAF
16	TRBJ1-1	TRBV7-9	SSSLAGDRDRMNTEAF
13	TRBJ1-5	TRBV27	ASSPGQVSNQPQH
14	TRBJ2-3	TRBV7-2	ASSLGGGRRADTQY
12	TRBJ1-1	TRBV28	ASSPADRNTEAF
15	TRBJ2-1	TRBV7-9	ASSLRLAGGRNNEQF
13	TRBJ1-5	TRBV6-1	ASSGETGGNQPQH
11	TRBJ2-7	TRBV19	ASSIESGRAYY
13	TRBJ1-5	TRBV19	ASSPRGTENQPQH
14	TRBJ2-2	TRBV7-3	ASSLASGIGTGELF
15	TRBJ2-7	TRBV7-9	ASSSNRGLAGTYEQY
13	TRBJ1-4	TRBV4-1	ASSPLGTGEEKLF
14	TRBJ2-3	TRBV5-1	ASSLEGQGAEDTQY
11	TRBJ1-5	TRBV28	ASNGQGNQPQH